These 32 T cell receptor beta chains originate from one sample sequenced in a study of blood T cell repertoires in COVID-19. Measured with immunoSEQ multiplex PCR; TCRdb has only the in-frame clones, and not every one. Among tens of thousands of clones listed, roughly nine tenths were seen once. The specimen was peripheral blood. The receptors originated from a human donor in a cohort sampled during active COVID-19.

The V gene is TRBV7-9, the J gene TRBJ2-3; 10 nucleotides match TRBD2. The CDR3 is made up of 15 amino acids. V lost 3 bases and J lost 6; bases outside the gene matches: 6. Germline CDR1 and CDR2: SEHNR and FQNEAQ (reference sequence). CDR3 bases: TGTGCCAGCAGCTTTCTAGCGGGAGTCGGCGATACGCAGTATTTT. Its protein product is CASSFLAGVGDTQYF.

The chain uses TRBV6-2 or TRBV6-3 and TRBJ1-5; 8 nucleotides line up with TRBD1. This CDR3 contains 15 residues. The V gene end was trimmed by 0 bases and the J gene end by 2 bases; junction bases not matched to a gene: 0. CDR1 is MNHEY and CDR2 is SVGEGT in the germline V gene. CDR3 sequence reads: CASSYSTGGNQPQHF. The DNA of the CDR3 is TGTGCCAGCAGTTACTCGACAGGGGGCAATCAGCCCCAGCATTTT.

V is TRBV11-3 and J is TRBJ1-2, with 11 bases aligning to TRBD1. From germline, CDR1 is SGHNT and CDR2 YENEEA. The CDR3 consists of 15 residues. V shed 5 bases and J 7 bases; nucleotides not matched to a gene: 9. The CDR3 sequence is CASSHGTGGFGGYTF. CDR3 bases: TGTGCCAGCAGCCACGGGACAGGGGGTTTCGGTGGCTACACCTTC.

This clone showed up just a few times. V gene TRBV5-4 combines with J gene TRBJ1-1, with 7 bases lining up with TRBD1. The CDR3 length is 15 residues. The junction had 4 bases not matched to a gene; V was cut back by 2 bases and J by 0 bases. Per the germline V gene, CDR1 is SGHNT and CDR2 is YYREEE (reference sequence). CDR3 nucleotides: TGTGCCAGCAGCTTAAAGACAGGGATGAACACTGAAGCTTTCTTT. It yields the protein CASSLKTGMNTEAFF.

This chain joins TRBV3-1 (or the pseudogene TRBV3-2) and TRBJ1-1; D might be TRBD1 (5 bases). The CDR3 is made up of 13 amino acids. Germline V CDR1 and CDR2: LGHDT, YNNKEL (reference sequence). Trimming stripped 3 bases from V and 5 bases from J, with 10 bases between. In DNA, the CDR3 is TGTGCCAGCAGCCAGAGGCGGGGGACTGAAGCTTTCTTT. Its protein is CASSQRRGTEAFF.

Only one count was recorded for this clone. The V and J genes are TRBV18 and TRBJ1-6, with D possibly matching TRBD1 (6 bases). The CDR3 totals 13 residues. With 6 bases removed from V and 9 bases from J, the gap between germline ends came to 12 bases. From germline, CDR1 is KGHSH and CDR2 LQKENI. The CDR3 sequence: CASSRQAGSPLHF. In DNA, the CDR3 is TGTGCCAGCTCCCGACAGGCCGGTTCACCCCTCCACTTT.

V is TRBV18 and J is TRBJ1-1; 9 bases are a match to TRBD1. The CDR3 is 13 residues long. Looked up from germline, CDR1 is KGHSH and CDR2 is LQKENI. The V gene end was trimmed by 3 bases and the J gene end by 7 bases; junction bases not matched to a gene: 3. This CDR3 reads CASSPGTGFEAFF. The CDR3 nucleotides are TGTGCCAGCTCACCGGGGACAGGGTTTGAAGCTTTCTTT.

This clone was seen a single time. This chain joins TRBV5-1 and TRBJ2-1, with 12 nucleotides matching TRBD2. This CDR3 is built from 16 residues. The V and J ends lost 0 bases and 4 bases, in that order; junction bases with no gene match: 2. Looked up from germline, CDR1 is SGHRS and CDR2 is YFSETQ. Here the CDR3 reads CASSLGLAGGYNEQFF. CDR3 nucleotide sequence: TGCGCCAGCAGCTTGGGCCTAGCGGGAGGGTACAATGAGCAGTTCTTC.

The chain carries TRBV27 and TRBJ1-2; a possible D gene is TRBD1 (5 bases). This CDR3 region has 11 residues. Trimming took off 10 bases at V and 8 bases at J, with 14 bases between the two ends. The germline gives CDR1 MNHEY, CDR2 SMNVEV (reference sequence). Here the CDR3 reads CAIWAGNGYTF. The DNA of the CDR3 is TGTGCCATCTGGGCAGGGAACGGCTACACCTTC.

CDR3 loop: CASSDSGTSYNEQFF. For the CDR3, the DNA is TGTGCCAGCAGCGATAGCGGGACCTCCTACAATGAGCAGTTCTTC. This rearrangement joins TRBV9 to TRBJ2-1, with 8 bases identical to TRBD2. Losses at the gene ends were 3 bases for V and 0 bases for J; bases not matched to a gene: 2. Germline V lookup: CDR1 SGDLS, CDR2 YYNGEE. The CDR3 runs to 15 residues.

The rearrangement uses TRBV4-1 and TRBJ1-2; tentatively, D is TRBD1 (6 bases). CDR1 and CDR2 from the germline V gene are MGHRA and YSYEKL. This CDR3 region has 15 residues. Deletions cut 6 bases from V and 2 bases from J, with 16 bases between. The CDR3 DNA reads TGCGCCAGCAGGCTCACCGGGACACTAAACTATGGCTACACCTTC. Translated: CASRLTGTLNYGYTF.

V gene TRBV10-3 combines with J gene TRBJ2-7; possible D gene TRBD2, 7 bases. CDR3 length: 16 amino acids. CDR1 and CDR2 (germline): ENHRY, SYGVKD. The ends were cut back, 7 bases at V and 0 bases at J, with 19 bases in the middle. The CDR3: CAIIVRRGPSSYEQYV. The CDR3 DNA follows: TGTGCCATCATCGTCAGGCGGGGGCCGAGCTCCTACGAGCAGTACGTC.

The V call is TRBV15, the J call TRBJ2-1, with D perhaps matching TRBD2 (5 bases). Looked up from germline, CDR1 is LNHNV and CDR2 is YYDKDF (reference sequence). V was shortened by 0 bases and J by 5 bases, with 11 bases between the two germline ends. There are 15 residues in the CDR3. CDR3 sequence: CATSREGAGDNEQFF. Written as DNA, the CDR3 is TGTGCCACCAGCAGAGAGGGAGCCGGGGACAATGAGCAGTTCTTC.

The genes are TRBV19 and TRBJ1-4; 8 bases agree with TRBD1. With 3 bases clipped from V and 5 bases from J, the junction kept 5 bases outside the gene matches. The CDR3 consists of 15 residues. CDR1 and CDR2 (germline): LNHDA, SQIVND (reference sequence). In nucleotides, the CDR3 is TGTGCCAGTAGTATTATAGGACAGGGAAATGAAAAACTGTTTTTT. This gives the protein CASSIIGQGNEKLFF.

This clone occurred once. The rearrangement uses TRBV15 and TRBJ2-5; the D gene is possibly TRBD2 (5 bases). Trimming left V 0 bases short and J 4 bases short, with 12 bases between. CDR3 length: 15 residues. Looked up from germline, CDR1 is LNHNV and CDR2 is YYDKDF (reference sequence). CDR3 sequence reads: CATSRDLGSVETQYF. The CDR3 DNA sequence: TGTGCCACCAGCAGAGATCTGGGTAGCGTAGAGACCCAGTACTTC.

The chain couples TRBV11-2 to TRBJ2-7; weak D call: TRBD2 (6 bases). With 1 base removed from V and 4 bases from J, the gap between germline ends came to 14 bases. Germline V gene sequence: CDR1 SGHAT, CDR2 FQNNGV. This CDR3 is 15 amino acids long. The CDR3 protein is CASSLGPGTSYEQYV. Here the CDR3 DNA reads TGTGCCAGCAGCTTAGGCCCCGGGACTTCTTACGAGCAGTACGTC.

The chain couples TRBV6-6 to TRBJ1-6; tentatively, D is TRBD1 (6 bases). The CDR3 covers 14 residues. The V gene lost 2 bases and the J gene lost 7 bases, with 9 bases spanning the gap. Looked up from germline, CDR1 is MNHNY and CDR2 is SVGAGI (reference sequence). The CDR3 loop reads CASSYPDRNSPLHF. The CDR3 region has the DNA TGTGCCAGCAGTTACCCGGACAGAAATTCACCCCTCCACTTT.

The V and J genes are TRBV29-1 and TRBJ2-2; no clear D gene. This CDR3 contains 13 residues. Between the trimmed V and J ends, which lost 5 bases and 5 bases, there was a span of 12 bases. Germline V lookup: CDR1 SQVTM, CDR2 ANQGSEA. The CDR3 loop is CSVYQSMTGELFF. CDR3 nucleotide sequence: TGCAGCGTTTACCAGTCGATGACCGGGGAGCTGTTTTTT.

The chain combines TRBV4-3 with TRBJ2-3, with 8 bases aligning to TRBD1. With 6 bases clipped from V and 4 bases from J, the junction kept 9 bases outside the gene matches. From germline, CDR1 is LGHNA and CDR2 YSLEER. The CDR3 sequence is 15 residues long. As DNA, the CDR3 is TGCGCCAGCAGTCTATGGACAGGGTCGGCAGATACGCAGTATTTT. Amino acids: CASSLWTGSADTQYF.

The V and J genes are TRBV25-1 and TRBJ2-3; D possibly corresponds to TRBD1 (6 bases). The CDR3 sequence is 14 residues long. V was cut by 7 bases and J by 1 base, with 12 bases left in between. CDR1 MGHDK and CDR2 SYGVNS come from the germline V gene. CDR3 in DNA: TGTGCCAGCATCAGGGGATCTGGCACAGATACGCAGTATTTT. This sequence encodes CASIRGSGTDTQYF.

This chain uses TRBV19 with TRBJ2-3; D unresolved. Germline V gene lookup returns CDR1 LNHDA and CDR2 SQIVND (reference sequence). CDR3 length: 14 amino acids. Between the trimmed V and J ends, which lost 6 bases and 2 bases, there was a span of 12 bases. This CDR3 reads CASSPWSATDTQYF. The CDR3 region has the DNA TGTGCCAGTAGCCCTTGGAGTGCCACAGATACGCAGTATTTT.

The gene calls are TRBV6-5 and TRBJ2-3; D remains unclear. The V end was cut by 7 bases, the J end by 0 bases, with 11 bases between. Germline V CDR1 and CDR2: MNHEY, SVGAGI. There are 14 residues in the CDR3. CDR3 region: CASKEPISTDTQYF. The DNA of the CDR3 is TGTGCCAGCAAGGAGCCAATTAGCACAGATACGCAGTATTTT.

With respect to this clone: The missing conserved phenylalanine or tryptophan at the end of this CDR3 makes a read error likely. The DNA is left out, because the CDR3 cannot be placed on it with certainty; the CDR3 is given as TCRdb lists it. CDR3 region: CASSLAGTVYS. V and J are TRBV19 and TRBJ1-1; the DNA was not compared with TRBD1, the D call given in the table. The CDR3 is 11 amino acids in total, end residues counted. CDR1 LNHDA and CDR2 SQIVND come from the germline V gene (reference sequence).

The rearrangement uses TRBV7-9 and TRBJ1-2; TRBD1 agrees at 9 bases. The CDR3 covers 15 residues. J was trimmed by 6 bases and V by 1 base; bases with no gene match: 6. The germline CDR1 and CDR2 sequences are SEHNR and FQNEAQ (reference sequence). The CDR3 sequence: CASSLGDRDQDGYTF. The DNA of the CDR3 is TGTGCCAGCAGCTTAGGGGACAGGGATCAGGATGGCTACACCTTC.

This clone was picked up a small number of times. This chain links TRBV21-1 with TRBJ2-7; TRBD2, as called in the table, went unchecked against the DNA. TRBV21-1 is a known pseudogene. CDR3 length: 15 amino acids. In nucleotides, the CDR3 is TGTGCCAGCAGCAAAGGCGCCACCCTGGCCTACGAGCAGTACGTC. As protein: CASSKGATLAYEQYV.

The rearrangement links TRBV21-1 to TRBJ2-3; the table gives TRBD1 as D, unverified against the DNA. TRBV21-1 counts as a pseudogene. The CDR3 covers 16 residues. CDR3 bases: TGTGCCAGCAGCATCTCCTGCGACAGGGTGGATGATACGCAGTATTTT. Encoded protein: CASSISCDRVDDTQYF.

The rearrangement uses TRBV7-9 and TRBJ1-4; 8 bases are a match to TRBD1. The germline CDR1 and CDR2 sequences are SEHNR and FQNEAQ (reference sequence). The CDR3 covers 15 residues. Losses at the gene ends were 1 base for V and 5 bases for J; bases not matched to a gene: 3. The CDR3 DNA sequence: TGTGCCAGCAGCTTAGATACAGGGGGAAATGAAAAACTGTTTTTT. Its protein product is CASSLDTGGNEKLFF.

This clone was picked up one time. This chain joins TRBV18 and TRBJ2-5; 10 nucleotides agree with TRBD1. This CDR3 has 15 residues. With V trimmed by 3 bases and J by 4 bases, 5 bases remained unmatched. Germline V gene lookup returns CDR1 KGHSH and CDR2 LQKENI. The chain's CDR3 is CASSPPTGGRETQYF. CDR3 DNA sequence: TGTGCCAGCTCACCCCCGACAGGGGGCAGAGAGACCCAGTACTTC.

This rearrangement joins TRBV7-2 to TRBJ2-2; 7 bases line up with TRBD1. CDR1 SGHTA and CDR2 FQGNSA come from the germline V gene. This CDR3 region has 15 residues. The V and J ends lost 6 bases and 3 bases, in that order; junction bases with no gene match: 7. The CDR3 DNA reads TGTGCCAGCAGTTCGACAGGGCTTGACACCGGGGAGCTGTTTTTT. This encodes CASSSTGLDTGELFF. The entire variable domain, with the rest obtained from reference TRBV7-2 and TRBJ2-2, is as follows: GAGVSQSPSNKVTEKGKDVELRCDPISGHTALYWYRQSLGQGLEFLIYFQGNSAPDKSGLPSDRFSAERTGGSVSTLTIQRTQQEDSAVYLCASSSTGLDTGELFFGEGSRLTVL.

The CDR3 DNA reads TGTGCCAGCAGCCCCCAAAGGGACAGCTACAATGAGCAGTTCTTC. Residues: CASSPQRDSYNEQFF. J is TRBJ2-1 and V is TRBV5-6; the match to TRBD1 covers 7 bases. The CDR3 extends over 15 amino acids. CDR1 is SGHDT and CDR2 is YYEEEE in the germline V gene. V lost 4 bases and J lost 3; bases outside the gene matches: 7.

This clone was counted a single time. This chain links TRBV6-2 or TRBV6-3 with TRBJ1-5; D is ambiguous. V was clipped by 2 bases and J by 4 bases, with 6 bases between them. The CDR3 sequence is 13 residues long. CDR1 and CDR2 (germline): MNHEY, SVGEGT. CDR3 sequence: CASSYLGNQPQHF. CDR3 in DNA: TGTGCCAGCAGTTACCTAGGTAATCAGCCCCAGCATTTT.

The chain uses TRBV5-1 and TRBJ2-2; no clear D. CDR1 is SGHRS and CDR2 is YFSETQ in the germline V gene. The CDR3 length is 16 residues. Deletions cut 1 base from V and 2 bases from J, with 12 bases between. In DNA, the CDR3 is TGCGCCAGCAGCTTGAGGCTGACTTTCAACACCGGGGAGCTGTTTTTT. Protein sequence: CASSLRLTFNTGELFF.